The 19 T cell receptor beta chains below come from one sample, sequenced in a study of T cells in Graves' hyperthyroidism and ophthalmopathy (dated by TCRdb to between 2018 and 2021). Receptor amplification or capture employed multiplex PCR. The reads were generated on an Illumina HiSeq 2000. The TCR beta CDR3 regions were amplified from the RNA transcripts. A first-round RT-PCR of the TCR CDR3 used the HTBI primer set with the Qiagen OneStep RT-PCR kit. The public reads were reprocessed in TCRdb via fastp at Q25 and MiXCR, keeping in-frame beta chains. Rows with one shared CDR3 protein collapse into an entry with the most common genes and DNA. Across this sample there are about 250,000 distinct CDR3 sequences, with around 15% seen only once. Around 30% of the sample is in the top ten clones. The specimen sequenced was blood. Receptor source: a woman aged 45-60 years with Graves' hyperthyroidism that later progressed to Graves' ophthalmopathy.

This clonotype was seen repeatedly, ten times or more. The J gene is TRBJ1-2, the V gene TRBV11-2; D is uncertain. Trimming took 0 bases from V and 4 from J, leaving 9 bases between them. CDR1 is SGHAT, CDR2 FQNNGV, per germline. The CDR3 sequence is 14 residues long. The CDR3 sequence is CASSLDGLFYGYTF. The CDR3 DNA sequence: TGTGCCAGCAGCTTAGATGGTCTATTCTATGGCTACACCTTC. The full variable domain, in which reference TRBV11-2 and TRBJ1-2 provide the parts outside the CDR3, is EAGVAQSPRYKIIEKRQSVAFWCNPISGHATLYWYQQILGQGPKLLIQFQNNGVVDDSQLPKDRFSAERLKGVDSTLKIQPAKLEDSAVYLCASSLDGLFYGYTFGSGTRLTVV.

The table lists this clonotype with many counts. The V and J genes are TRBV20-1 and TRBJ2-1; D might be TRBD1 or TRBD2, each matching 5 bases. Germline lookup yields CDR1 DFQATT and CDR2 SNEGSKA (reference sequence). The CDR3 runs 12 residues. V lost 7 bases, J lost 4 bases, and 11 bases lay in between. In DNA, the CDR3 is TGCAGTGGCAGGGACGCGTACAATGAGCAGTTCTTC. Protein: CSGRDAYNEQFF.

This clonotype has just one count. DNA of the CDR3: TGTGCCAGCAGCTTTGGACAGGTGCCCACCGGGGAGCTGTTTTTT. Its translation: CASSFGQVPTGELFF. This chain uses TRBV7-3 with TRBJ2-2, with TRBD1 matching 7 bases. The CDR3 is 15 amino acids. Trimming cost V 3 bases and J 4 bases; bases outside gene matches: 5. In germline, CDR1 is SGHTA, CDR2 FQGTGA.

In its sample, this clonotype was seen a few times. The CDR3: CARVTDTDTEAFF. For the CDR3, the DNA is TGTGCCAGGGTGACAGATACGGACACTGAAGCTTTCTTT. The gene calls are TRBV6-1 and TRBJ1-1; D possibly corresponds to TRBD1 (5 bases). CDR3 length: 13 residues. In germline, CDR1 is MNHNS, CDR2 SASEGT. V lost 9 bases to trimming and J lost 3 bases, with 14 bases between them.

V usage is TRBV28 and J usage is TRBJ1-5; TRBD1 matches 7 bases. The J segment lost 0 bases and the V segment lost 6 bases, leaving 11 bases of the junction unmatched. Germline V gene data show CDR1 as MDHEN and CDR2 as SYDVKM. The CDR3 runs 17 residues. CDR3 nucleotides: TGTGCCAGCAGGCGCCGGGACAGTATCTATAGCAATCAGCCCCAGCATTTT. Its protein product is CASRRRDSIYSNQPQHF.

This clonotype showed up many times. The chain uses TRBV29-1 and TRBJ2-3; 12 nucleotides agree with TRBD2. CDR1 is SQVTM and CDR2 is ANQGSEA in the germline V gene. The CDR3 totals 15 residues. V lost 3 bases to trimming and J lost 6 bases; unmatched junction nucleotides: 7. The CDR3: CSVDGLAGGVDTQYF. The CDR3 DNA is TGCAGCGTTGATGGTCTAGCGGGAGGGGTCGATACGCAGTATTTT.

This chain connects TRBV3-1 to TRBJ1-1; D gene uncertain. Per germline, CDR1 LGHDT and CDR2 YNNKEL (reference sequence). CDR3 length: 12 amino acids. Between the trimmed V and J ends, which lost 1 base and 5 bases, there was a span of 5 bases. The CDR3 DNA is TGTGCCAGCAGCCAAGTGGGGACTGAAGCTTTCTTT. It yields the protein CASSQVGTEAFF.

This clonotype was recorded at least ten times. The rearrangement uses TRBV5-1 and TRBJ1-2; perhaps TRBD1 as D (6 bases). The CDR3 spans 12 residues. Germline CDR1 is SGHRS and CDR2 is YFSETQ. Trimming left V 7 bases short and J 8 bases short, with 15 bases between. In DNA form, the CDR3 reads TGCGCCAGCGAGGGGCAGGGGATAGGCTACACCTTC. Translation: CASEGQGIGYTF.

This clonotype was detected many times. This chain links TRBV20-1 with TRBJ2-1; 10 nucleotides match TRBD2. The V and J ends lost 6 bases and 9 bases, in that order; junction bases with no gene match: 11. The length of the CDR3 is 14 residues. Per the germline V gene, CDR1 is DFQATT and CDR2 is SNEGSKA (reference sequence). CDR3: CSAKGLAGEVEQFF. Here the CDR3 DNA reads TGCAGTGCGAAAGGGCTAGCGGGAGAAGTTGAGCAGTTCTTC.

This clonotype was detected ten times or more. The chain combines TRBV19 with TRBJ1-1; 7 positions match TRBD1. Germline V lookup: CDR1 LNHDA, CDR2 SQIVND (reference sequence). V lost 4 bases to trimming and J lost 1 base; unmatched junction nucleotides: 0. This CDR3 has 13 residues. The CDR3 is CASSRTGNTEAFF. As DNA, the CDR3 is TGTGCCAGTAGTAGGACAGGGAACACTGAAGCTTTCTTT.

This clonotype was observed at least ten times. V is TRBV30 and J is TRBJ2-3; no firm D call. Trimming cost V 0 bases and J 2 bases, with 6 bases left between them. The CDR3 is 13 residues long. Germline assignment: CDR1 GTSNPN and CDR2 SVGIG (reference sequence). CDR3 DNA: TGTGCCTGGAGTGTACACAACACAGATACGCAGTATTTT. It specifies CAWSVHNTDTQYF.

In this sample, this clonotype turned up many times. This rearrangement joins TRBV20-1 to TRBJ1-1; unclear D gene. The CDR3 length is 14 residues. Germline V lookup: CDR1 DFQATT, CDR2 SNEGSKA (reference sequence). The V end was cut by 6 bases, the J end by 2 bases, with 16 bases between. CDR3 in amino acids: CSATAGRTNTEAFF. CDR3 coding DNA: TGCAGTGCAACCGCCGGACGGACTAACACTGAAGCTTTCTTT.

The sample holds many counts of this clonotype. The rearrangement links TRBV2 to TRBJ2-5, with D tentatively TRBD1 (7 bases). V was cut by 6 bases and J by 2 bases, with 13 bases left in between. The germline CDR1 and CDR2 sequences are SNHLY and FYNNEI. This CDR3 has 14 residues. The CDR3 DNA sequence: TGTGCCAGCAGGAACAGGGGAGGACAAGAGACCCAGTACTTC. Its translation is CASRNRGGQETQYF.

This clonotype was picked up many times. The rearrangement links TRBV7-3 to TRBJ2-1; no definite D call. The CDR3 has 14 residues. Trimming removed 2 bases at V and 7 bases at J, with 12 bases between. Germline-derived CDR1 and CDR2 are SGHTA and FQGTGA. In DNA, the CDR3 is TGTGCCAGCAGCTTAGGTCACCCGAAGAATGAGCAGTTCTTC. This encodes CASSLGHPKNEQFF.

This clonotype has ten or more counts. This chain joins TRBV7-3 and TRBJ1-1; 7 bases align to TRBD1. This CDR3 spans 14 amino acids. V lost 5 bases to trimming and J lost 5 bases; unmatched junction nucleotides: 8. Germline V CDR1 and CDR2: SGHTA, FQGTGA. The CDR3 sequence is CASSDSGGSTEAFF. In DNA, the CDR3 is TGTGCCAGCAGCGACTCAGGGGGAAGTACTGAAGCTTTCTTT. Filled out from reference TRBV7-3 and TRBJ1-1, the complete variable domain reads GAGVSQTPSNKVTEKGKYVELRCDPISGHTALYWYRQSLGQGPEFLIYFQGTGAADDSGLPNDRFFAVRPEGSVSTLKIQRTERGDSAVYLCASSDSGGSTEAFFGQGTRLTVV.

This clonotype showed up many times. The chain uses TRBV2 and TRBJ2-1; TRBD2 is a possible D gene (5 bases). This CDR3 spans 15 amino acids. V was cut by 7 bases and J by 6 bases, with 19 bases left in between. From germline, CDR1 is SNHLY and CDR2 FYNNEI. This CDR3 reads CASTGSSMNSNEQFF. CDR3 nucleotides: TGTGCCAGCACTGGGTCTAGCATGAATAGCAATGAGCAGTTCTTC. Drawing the rest from reference TRBV2 and TRBJ2-1, the complete variable domain is EPEVTQTPSHQVTQMGQEVILRCVPISNHLYFYWYRQILGQKVEFLVSFYNNEISEKSEIFDDQFSVERPDGSNFTLKIRSTKLEDSAMYFCASTGSSMNSNEQFFGPGTRLTVL.

This clonotype was observed many times. The chain carries TRBV13 and TRBJ2-3; D gene uncertain. CDR3 length: 13 amino acids. Between the trimmed V and J ends, which lost 0 bases and 5 bases, there was a span of 6 bases. Germline V gene data show CDR1 as PRHDT and CDR2 as FYEKMQ (reference sequence). This chain's CDR3 is CASSLGLGDTQYF. The CDR3 nucleotides read TGTGCCAGCAGCTTAGGCCTGGGAGATACGCAGTATTTT.

The rearrangement uses TRBV20-1 and TRBJ2-7; the match to TRBD2 covers 7 bases. The CDR3 consists of 18 residues. J lost 1 base, V lost 0 bases, and 15 bases had no gene match. From germline, CDR1 is DFQATT and CDR2 SNEGSKA (reference sequence). The CDR3 DNA reads TGCAGTGCTAGAGATCCTTCCTTATCTAGCGGAGGTTCCTACGAGCAGTACTTC. Its translation is CSARDPSLSSGGSYEQYF.

This clonotype was observed a handful of times. The V and J genes are TRBV19 and TRBJ2-7, with TRBD1 matching over 9 bases. V dropped 6 bases and J dropped 5; count of bases not matched to a gene: 11. CDR3 length equals 15 residues. The germline V gene has CDR1 LNHDA and CDR2 SQIVND (reference sequence). As DNA, the CDR3 is TGTGCCAGTAGAGATCCGGGACAGGGTGTCAACGAGCAGTACTTC. Residues: CASRDPGQGVNEQYF.